Below are 25 T cell receptor beta chains sequenced from a single sample in a study of beta chain features in type 1 diabetes. Their recognized antigens are unknown. Since all of the isolated RNA was reverse transcribed, expressed TCRB transcripts were what got sequenced. TCRdb keeps only in-frame clones here, not all; method: immunoSEQ multiplex PCR. This table has hundreds of thousands of clones, around 15% appearing once. Study findings and constraints: All four CD4+ subsets from Type 1 diabetes patients carried moderately but significantly shorter TCRB CDR3s.

Source material: naive CD4+ T cells from blood. The source of these receptors is a man aged 18 to 30 with type 1 diabetes.

The chain couples TRBV7-9 to TRBJ1-1; no definite D call. The V gene's germline CDR1 is SEHNR and CDR2 FQNEAQ (reference sequence). The CDR3 spans 14 residues. V was cut by 2 bases and J by 1 base, with 8 bases left in between. The CDR3 spells CASSLQVSNTEAFF. The CDR3 region has the DNA TGTGCCAGCAGCTTACAGGTCTCGAACACTGAAGCTTTCTTT. Looking up the rest from reference TRBV7-9 and TRBJ1-1 gives the full variable domain: DTGVSQNPRHKITKRGQNVTFRCDPISEHNRLYWYRQTLGQGPEFLTYFQNEAQLEKSRLLSDRFSAERPKGSFSTLEIQRTEQGDSAMYLCASSLQVSNTEAFFGQGTRLTVV.

The V call is TRBV7-2, the J call TRBJ1-5, with D possibly being TRBD1 (5 bases). Germline loops: CDR1 SGHTA, CDR2 FQGNSA. The CDR3 covers 15 residues. Trimming removed 5 bases at V and 8 bases at J, with 19 bases between. The DNA of the CDR3 is TGTGCCAGCAGCCCCGTTGGGAGGGGAATGGAGCCCCAGCATTTT. Encoded protein: CASSPVGRGMEPQHF.

V gene TRBV5-1 combines with J gene TRBJ2-4, with D perhaps matching TRBD1 (6 bases). The CDR3 is 17 amino acids. Germline V gene data show CDR1 as SGHRS and CDR2 as YFSETQ. Trimming took 4 bases from V and 2 from J, leaving 19 bases between them. CDR3 residues: CASSTPGTPGSKNIQYF. CDR3 coding DNA: TGCGCCAGCAGCACCCCCGGGACACCAGGATCCAAAAACATTCAGTACTTC.

The chain carries TRBV4-2 and TRBJ2-3; 13 bases agree with TRBD2. CDR1 and CDR2 from the germline V gene are LGHNA and YNFKEQ. This CDR3 has 16 residues. Trimming took 1 base from V and 3 from J; bases not matched to a gene: 1. The CDR3: CASSQAGLAGTDTQYF. The CDR3 region has the DNA TGTGCCAGCAGCCAAGCGGGACTAGCGGGGACAGATACGCAGTATTTT.

This chain joins TRBV9 and TRBJ2-7; 7 bases are shared with TRBD2. J was trimmed by 2 bases and V by 3 bases; bases with no gene match: 14. The CDR3 runs 17 residues. Per the germline V gene, CDR1 is SGDLS and CDR2 is YYNGEE. CDR3 bases: TGTGCCAGCAGCGCTTTCTCGGGGGGTCAACAAACCTACGAGCAGTACTTC. Residues: CASSAFSGGQQTYEQYF.

V is TRBV30 and J is TRBJ2-7, with 11 bases fitting TRBD1. The V segment lost 3 bases and the J segment 4 bases; nucleotides outside the gene matches: 5. Germline assignment: CDR1 GTSNPN and CDR2 SVGIG (reference sequence). This CDR3 has 14 residues. For the CDR3, the DNA is TGTGCCTGGAGGGGGACAGGGGGTCGATACGAGCAGTACTTC. Translated, it gives CAWRGTGGRYEQYF. Based on the CDR3 plus reference TRBV30 and TRBJ2-7, the full variable domain is SQTIHQWPATLVQPVGSPLSLECTVEGTSNPNLYWYRQAAGRGLQLLFYSVGIGQISSEVPQNLSASRPQDRQFILSSKKLLLSDSGFYLCAWRGTGGRYEQYFGPGTRLTVT.

This clone has a single count. This chain links TRBV19 with TRBJ1-1; D remains unclear. The V gene lost 5 bases and the J gene lost 0 bases, with 16 bases spanning the gap. Looked up from germline, CDR1 is LNHDA and CDR2 is SQIVND (reference sequence). The CDR3 totals 16 residues. CDR3 coding DNA: TGTGCCAGTAGTGTGACGGAGTTGATCCTGAACACTGAAGCTTTCTTT. This codes for CASSVTELILNTEAFF.

This clone occurred a few times. In DNA form, the CDR3 reads TGTGCCAGCACCGCCGACAGGAACACTGAAGCTTTCTTT. It codes for CASTADRNTEAFF. This sequence joins TRBV2 and TRBJ1-1, with a tentative D call TRBD1 (5 bases). This CDR3 is 13 amino acids long. Germline CDR1 and CDR2: SNHLY and FYNNEI. Trimming cost V 7 bases and J 1 base, with 10 bases left between them.

V and J are TRBV2 and TRBJ2-3; TRBD1 or TRBD2 may be the D gene (5 bases each). The CDR3 loop spans 16 amino acids. The germline V gene encodes CDR1 SNHLY and CDR2 FYNNEI. V lost 3 bases and J lost 3, with 16 bases in between. The CDR3 protein is CASSDASWGYTDTQYF. Written as DNA, the CDR3 is TGTGCCAGCAGTGATGCGAGTTGGGGGTATACAGATACGCAGTATTTT.

A few counts support this clone. In nucleotides, the CDR3 is TGCAGCGTTGGTAAGGACACAATCAATGAGCAGTTCTTC. This sequence encodes CSVGKDTINEQFF. J is TRBJ2-1 and V is TRBV29-1; D possibly corresponds to TRBD1 (5 bases). V lost 4 bases, J lost 6 bases, and 13 bases lay in between. Germline CDR1 is SQVTM and CDR2 is ANQGSEA. The CDR3 sequence is 13 residues long.

In DNA, the CDR3 is TGTGCTAGTGGCAAGGGACAGGGGACCCCCTACGAGCAGTACTTC. Translating it yields CASGKGQGTPYEQYF. The chain carries TRBV12-5 and TRBJ2-7; 10 bases line up with TRBD1. The V gene's germline CDR1 is LGHNT and CDR2 FRNRAP. With 6 bases clipped from V and 2 bases from J, the junction kept 7 bases outside the gene matches. This CDR3 spans 15 amino acids.

This clone was found once. The rearrangement links TRBV11-3 to TRBJ2-2; D is ambiguous. The CDR3 spans 13 residues. The germline V and J ends were trimmed by 4 bases and 7 bases, with 10 bases remaining between them. CDR1 is SGHNT and CDR2 is YENEEA in the germline V gene. The CDR3 nucleotides are TGTGCCAGCAGCTCAATGTGGAGCGGGGAGCTGTTTTTT. Amino acids: CASSSMWSGELFF.

This chain joins TRBV7-6 and TRBJ2-7, with no clear D. This CDR3 contains 12 residues. CDR1 is SGHVS, CDR2 FNYEAQ, per germline. V lost 1 base to trimming and J lost 6 bases, with 7 bases between them. CDR3 DNA: TGTGCCAGCAGCTTAGGGTCAGGCGAGCAGTACTTC. Its protein product is CASSLGSGEQYF.

This clone was picked up a small number of times. The rearrangement joins TRBV7-2 to TRBJ2-5; perhaps TRBD2 as D (6 bases). This CDR3 has 14 residues. The germline V and J ends were trimmed by 0 bases and 5 bases, with 10 bases remaining between them. Germline CDR1 and CDR2: SGHTA and FQGNSA. CDR3 sequence: CASSLAGDSETQYF. CDR3 sequence (DNA): TGTGCCAGCAGCTTAGCGGGGGACTCCGAGACCCAGTACTTC.

The chain is built from TRBV10-3 and TRBJ2-1, with 12 bases identical to TRBD2. Germline lookup yields CDR1 ENHRY and CDR2 SYGVKD. CDR3 size: 16 residues. Trimming took 3 bases from V and 6 from J; bases not matched to a gene: 6. The CDR3 is CAISDSGLAGRNEQFF. As DNA, the CDR3 is TGTGCCATCAGTGACTCGGGACTAGCGGGCCGCAATGAGCAGTTCTTC.

This chain uses TRBV9 with TRBJ1-2, with D unclear. V was pared by 6 bases and J by 0 bases, with 18 bases between. Per the germline V gene, CDR1 is SGDLS and CDR2 is YYNGEE. The CDR3 spans 16 residues. The CDR3 sequence is CASTPQSSSANYGYTF. The CDR3 DNA is TGTGCCAGCACCCCCCAGAGCTCATCAGCTAACTATGGCTACACCTTC.

In its sample, this clone was seen a few times. The V and J genes are TRBV7-9 and TRBJ1-1, with 8 nucleotides matching TRBD1. CDR3 length: 11 amino acids. The J segment lost 10 bases and the V segment lost 5 bases, leaving 3 bases of the junction unmatched. Germline V gene sequence: CDR1 SEHNR, CDR2 FQNEAQ (reference sequence). The CDR3 protein is CASSPGQGAFF. The CDR3 nucleotides read TGTGCCAGCAGCCCTGGACAGGGAGCTTTCTTT.

The gene calls are TRBV2 and TRBJ2-5, with 7 bases lining up with TRBD1. Per germline, CDR1 SNHLY and CDR2 FYNNEI. This CDR3 contains 14 residues. V lost 8 bases and J lost 5; bases outside the gene matches: 11. The CDR3 bases are TGTGCCAGCGAATCCGAGGGGGCTGGGGAGACCCAGTACTTC. The encoded protein is CASESEGAGETQYF.

This rearrangement joins TRBV25-1 to TRBJ2-2, with D perhaps TRBD2 (6 bases). V was trimmed by 5 bases and J by 7 bases, leaving 14 bases between them. This CDR3 comprises 14 residues. CDR1 is MGHDK, CDR2 SYGVNS, per germline. In DNA form, the CDR3 reads TGTGCCAGCAGTAGATCCGGGGGAGGCGGGGAGCTGTTTTTT. Its translation is CASSRSGGGGELFF.

In its sample, this clone was seen once. The chain employs TRBV27 and TRBJ1-6, with TRBD1 matching 9 bases. Germline assignment: CDR1 MNHEY and CDR2 SMNVEV (reference sequence). CDR3 length: 13 amino acids. The V gene end was trimmed by 8 bases and the J gene end by 6 bases; junction bases not matched to a gene: 2. The CDR3 sequence is CASGQGPNSPLHF. CDR3 in DNA: TGTGCCAGCGGACAGGGGCCTAATTCACCCCTCCACTTT.

The rearrangement joins TRBV30 to TRBJ2-7; D call uncertain. Trimming left V 0 bases short and J 1 base short, with 13 bases between. Germline V gene sequence: CDR1 GTSNPN, CDR2 SVGIG (reference sequence). The CDR3 is 15 amino acids. The CDR3 region is CAWSVVSRISYEQYF. The CDR3 coding sequence is TGTGCCTGGAGTGTAGTCTCTCGGATTTCCTACGAGCAGTACTTC.

The chain links TRBV7-3 to TRBJ1-2; 8 bases map to TRBD1. V was pared by 5 bases and J by 4 bases, with 6 bases of the junction left unmatched. Per germline, CDR1 SGHTA and CDR2 FQGTGA. The CDR3 covers 14 residues. In DNA form, the CDR3 reads TGTGCCAGCAGCCCCGACAGGGGATCCTATGGCTACACCTTC. It encodes CASSPDRGSYGYTF. The variable domain in full, with the rest retrieved from reference TRBV7-3 and TRBJ1-2, is GAGVSQTPSNKVTEKGKYVELRCDPISGHTALYWYRQSLGQGPEFLIYFQGTGAADDSGLPNDRFFAVRPEGSVSTLKIQRTERGDSAVYLCASSPDRGSYGYTFGSGTRLTVV.

This CDR3 reads CSVDLGLGGNTIYF. The CDR3 bases are TGCAGCGTTGATCTGGGATTGGGTGGAAACACCATATATTTT. The J gene is TRBJ1-3, the V gene TRBV29-1; no clear D. V lost 3 bases, J lost 3 bases, and 12 bases lay in between. This CDR3 has 14 amino acids. CDR1 is SQVTM, CDR2 ANQGSEA, per germline.

The table lists this clone with a count of one. The V and J genes are TRBV6-5 and TRBJ1-2; D possibly corresponds to TRBD1 (5 bases). CDR3 length equals 13 residues. V was clipped by 5 bases and J by 8 bases, with 15 bases between them. CDR1 is MNHEY, CDR2 SVGAGI, per germline. CDR3 sequence reads: CASSRSGPGGYTF. The CDR3 bases are TGTGCCAGCAGTCGTTCGGGACCCGGAGGCTACACCTTC.

CDR3 amino acids: CSVLGANVLTF. In nucleotides, the CDR3 is TGCAGTGTTTTGGGGGCCAACGTCCTGACTTTC. This chain connects TRBV20-1 to TRBJ2-6; D is uncertain. Germline assignment: CDR1 DFQATT and CDR2 SNEGSKA (reference sequence). V dropped 7 bases and J dropped 4 bases, with 5 bases sitting between them. The CDR3 totals 11 residues.